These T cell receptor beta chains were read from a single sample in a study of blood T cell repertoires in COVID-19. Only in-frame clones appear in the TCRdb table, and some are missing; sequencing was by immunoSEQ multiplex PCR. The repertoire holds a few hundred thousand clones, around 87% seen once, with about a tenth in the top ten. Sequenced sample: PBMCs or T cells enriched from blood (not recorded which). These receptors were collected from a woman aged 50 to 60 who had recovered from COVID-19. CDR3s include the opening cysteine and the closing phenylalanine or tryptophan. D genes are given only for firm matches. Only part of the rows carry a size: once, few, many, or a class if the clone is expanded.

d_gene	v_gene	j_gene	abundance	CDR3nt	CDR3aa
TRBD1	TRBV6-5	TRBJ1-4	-	TGTGCCAGCAGTTCGAGTCCCACAGGGGGCGATGAAAAACTGTTTTTT	CASSSSPTGGDEKLFF
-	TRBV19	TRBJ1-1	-	TGTGCCAGTAGTATCGTAGCAGACACTGAAGCTTTCTTT	CASSIVADTEAFF
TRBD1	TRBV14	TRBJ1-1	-	TGTGCCAGCAGCCGATCGGACAGGGGAACTTTCTTT	CASSRSDRGTFF
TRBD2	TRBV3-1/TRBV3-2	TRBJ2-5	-	TGTGCCAGCAGCCCGTACGGGACTAGGGGTGAGACCCAGTACTTC	CASSPYGTRGETQYF
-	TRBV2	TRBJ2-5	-	TGTGCCAGCAGTGTCGGCGGGGGCCTCCAAGAGACCCAGTACTTC	CASSVGGGLQETQYF
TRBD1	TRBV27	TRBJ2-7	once	TGTGCCAGCAGTCCCCGCCGGACAGGGAATCCCTACGAGCAGTACTTC	CASSPRRTGNPYEQYF
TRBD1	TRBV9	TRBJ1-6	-	TGTGCCAGCAGCCCCCGGGGACAGGGTGACTCACCCCTCCACTTT	CASSPRGQGDSPLHF
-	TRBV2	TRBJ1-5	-	TGTGCCAGCAGTGACCGGGCCAGGGTGAATCAGCCCCAGCATTTT	CASSDRARVNQPQHF
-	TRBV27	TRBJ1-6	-	TGTGCCAGCACCATCGGTAGGGGTTCACCCCTCCACTTT	CASTIGRGSPLHF
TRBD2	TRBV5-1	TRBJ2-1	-	TGCGCCAGCAGCCACCCTCCCCCAGGACTAGCGGACCGCCCCTCCTACAATGAGCAGTTCTTC	CASSHPPPGLADRPSYNEQFF
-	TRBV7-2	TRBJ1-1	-	TGTGCCAGCAGCCAAATGTCAGGGATTTACACTGAAGCTTTCTTT	CASSQMSGIYTEAFF
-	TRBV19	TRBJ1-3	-	TGTGCCAGTAATCTTGGAGGGCAGGGAAACACCATATATTTT	CASNLGGQGNTIYF
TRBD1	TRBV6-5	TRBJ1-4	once	TGTGCCAGCAGTCCCCCGGGACAGGGCGGGGAAAAACTGTTTTTT	CASSPPGQGGEKLFF
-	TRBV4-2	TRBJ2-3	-	TGTGCCAGCAGCCAAGACGCCGCGGTGACAGATACGCAGTATTTT	CASSQDAAVTDTQYF
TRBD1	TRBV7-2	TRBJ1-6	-	TGTGCCAGCAGCCTAACAGGGGACCGGGCACCCCTCCACTTT	CASSLTGDRAPLHF
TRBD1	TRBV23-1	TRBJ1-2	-	TGCGCCAGCAGTCAATCGGACCGCCGAGGACAGGATGGCTACACCTTC	CASSQSDRRGQDGYTF
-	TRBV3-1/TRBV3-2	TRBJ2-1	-	TGTGCCAGCAGCCAAGCAGTACACAATGAGCAGTTCTTC	CASSQAVHNEQFF
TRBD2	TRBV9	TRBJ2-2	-	TGTGCCAGCAGCGTATCGGCGGGGGGGCAAAGCGGGGAGCTGTTTTTT	CASSVSAGGQSGELFF
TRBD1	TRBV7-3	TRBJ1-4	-	TGTGCCAGCAGCTACGACAGGGGGCATGAAAAACTGTTTTTT	CASSYDRGHEKLFF
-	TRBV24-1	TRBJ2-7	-	TGTGCCACCAGTGATATCAACGAGCAGTACTTC	CATSDINEQYF
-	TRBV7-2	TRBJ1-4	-	TGTGCCAGCAGCACCCGGGGGAATGAAAAACTGTTTTTT	CASSTRGNEKLFF
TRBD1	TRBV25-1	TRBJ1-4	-	TGTGCCAGCAGTGACCAGGGGGAGGCCGCGGCTAATGAAAAACTGTTTTTT	CASSDQGEAAANEKLFF
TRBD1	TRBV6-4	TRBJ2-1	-	TGTGCCAGCAGTGACTCGATCGGGACAGGGGTCATTGGCAATGAGCAGTTCTTC	CASSDSIGTGVIGNEQFF
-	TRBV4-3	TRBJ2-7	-	TGCGCCAGCAGCCAAGATCGCAGGGTCTACGAGCAGTACTTC	CASSQDRRVYEQYF
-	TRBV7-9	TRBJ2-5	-	TGTGCCAGCAGCCCCGGCGGGCAGCGGTACCAAGAGACCCAGTACTTC	CASSPGGQRYQETQYF
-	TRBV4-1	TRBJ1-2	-	TGCGCCAGCAGCCAAGTAACAGGAGTTAACTATGGCTACACCTTC	CASSQVTGVNYGYTF
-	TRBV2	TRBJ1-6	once	TGTGCCAGCAGAGATACTGATCTCTATAATTCACCCCTCCACTTT	CASRDTDLYNSPLHF
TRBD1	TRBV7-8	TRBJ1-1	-	TGTGCCAGCAGCCCGAGACAGGGGGCGAACACTGAAGCTTTCTTT	CASSPRQGANTEAFF
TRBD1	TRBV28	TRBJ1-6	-	TGTGCCAGCAGGAATACAGGGGGTCGTAATTCACCCCTCCACTTT	CASRNTGGRNSPLHF
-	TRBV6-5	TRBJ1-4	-	TGTGCCAGCACCCCCGCACAGATTAATGAAAAACTGTTTTTT	CASTPAQINEKLFF
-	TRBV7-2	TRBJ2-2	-	TGTGCCAGCAGCTTAAATGCCCAGGCGAACACCGGGGAGCTGTTTTTT	CASSLNAQANTGELFF
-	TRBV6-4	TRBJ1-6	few	TGTGCCAGCAGTGCCGACCCCCGGGGAAATTCACCCCTCCACTTT	CASSADPRGNSPLHF
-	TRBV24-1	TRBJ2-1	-	TGTGCCACCAGTGATAGACAGGACGTGAAGGGTGAGCAGTTCTTC	CATSDRQDVKGEQFF
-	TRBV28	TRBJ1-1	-	TGTGCCAGCAGTTTTATGGGGGCGACGACTGAAGCTTTCTTT	CASSFMGATTEAFF
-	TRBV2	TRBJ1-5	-	TGTGCCAGCAGAGGAGGAACAGATTATCAGCCCCAGCATTTT	CASRGGTDYQPQHF
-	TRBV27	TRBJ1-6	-	TGTGCCAGCAGAGCAAGGGAGAATTCACCCCTCCACTTT	CASRARENSPLHF
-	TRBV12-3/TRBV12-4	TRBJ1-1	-	TGTGCCAGCAGCCTTGGGGCGGAAACTGAAGCTTTCTTT	CASSLGAETEAFF
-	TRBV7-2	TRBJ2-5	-	TGTGCCAGCAGCTTAGCACGGGGTACTGGGACCCAGTACTTC	CASSLARGTGTQYF
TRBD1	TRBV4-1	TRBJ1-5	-	TGCGCCAGCAGCCAAACCGGGACAGGCTTACCCCAGCATTTT	CASSQTGTGLPQHF
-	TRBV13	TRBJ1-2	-	TGTGCCAGCAGCCCTCCCCAGGGTATCGGCTACACCTTC	CASSPPQGIGYTF
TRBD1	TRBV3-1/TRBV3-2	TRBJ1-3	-	TGTGCCAGCAGCCAAGCTGGGACAGGGGGCTCTGGAAACACCATATATTTT	CASSQAGTGGSGNTIYF
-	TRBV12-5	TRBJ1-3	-	TGTGCTAGTGGTTTGGGACAGACCAGCTCTGGAAACACCATATATTTT	CASGLGQTSSGNTIYF